These T cell receptor beta chains were read from a single sample in a study of blood T cell repertoires in COVID-19. Profiled with immunoSEQ multiplex PCR; TCRdb holds only in-frame clones, not every one. The sample holds more than 85,000 clones, around three quarters seen once. The sample was peripheral blood. Receptors originate from a woman in her sixties or seventies with acute or convalescent COVID-19. CDR3s include the opening cysteine and the closing phenylalanine or tryptophan.

j_gene | v_gene | CDR3aa
TRBJ2-7 | TRBV3-1/TRBV3-2 | CASSQGRLTYEQYF
TRBJ1-6 | TRBV27 | CASSYASSYNSPLHF
TRBJ2-1 | TRBV7-2 | CASSPVAGSYNEQFF
TRBJ2-7 | TRBV6-1 | CASSEASRLAAYEQYF
TRBJ2-1 | TRBV7-3 | CASSLATSQYNEQFF
TRBJ2-7 | TRBV5-4 | CASSRGGTGVLYEQYF
TRBJ1-2 | TRBV5-4 | CASSFGQGMGGYTF
TRBJ1-2 | TRBV5-1 | CASSQGDRNYYGYTF
TRBJ1-2 | TRBV18 | CASSPPGQGPAGGYTF
TRBJ1-1 | TRBV29-1 | CSAGWRTVNTEAFF
TRBJ1-1 | TRBV5-1 | CASSSQDRANTEAFF
TRBJ1-2 | TRBV18 | CASSPDGNYGYTF
TRBJ1-6 | TRBV27 | CASSQQGTSGSLHF
TRBJ2-3 | TRBV24-1 | CATSDSRQASTDTQYF
TRBJ1-2 | TRBV5-4 | CASSFSGVNYGYTF
TRBJ1-6 | TRBV3-1/TRBV3-2 | CASSPQGNSPLHF
TRBJ1-1 | TRBV3-1/TRBV3-2 | CASSQGGLVTEAFF
TRBJ2-6 | TRBV3-1/TRBV3-2 | CASREQGAGGANVLTF
TRBJ2-1 | TRBV10-3 | CAISESGRGSWVQFF
TRBJ1-1 | TRBV30 | CAWSVRGRTEAFF
TRBJ2-7 | TRBV28 | CASRSTGESYEQYF
TRBJ2-6 | TRBV4-1 | CASSHGGRSSGANVLTF
TRBJ2-7 | TRBV28 | CASSSQPTGYEQYF
TRBJ1-5 | TRBV6-2/TRBV6-3 | CASSLLGQGDQPQHF
TRBJ1-5 | TRBV6-5 | CASSSEVLNQPQHF
TRBJ1-5 | TRBV29-1 | CSVGDRAGNQPQHF
TRBJ1-1 | TRBV25-1 | CASSGRDRGPAFF
TRBJ2-1 | TRBV28 | CASSLRLSYNEQFF
TRBJ1-2 | TRBV19 | CASRSDRGSNYGYTF
TRBJ2-5 | TRBV5-1 | CASSLGQGNQETQYF
TRBJ2-2 | TRBV5-1 | CASRPGTGNTGELFF
TRBJ2-7 | TRBV25-1 | CASAETKQGAYEQYF
TRBJ1-5 | TRBV19 | CASSMSTGLSQPQHF
TRBJ1-2 | TRBV5-5 | CASSLGRWMEGYTF
TRBJ1-1 | TRBV4-3 | CASSQRQGGTEAFF
TRBJ2-7 | TRBV7-3 | CASSPSPLAGYEQYF
TRBJ2-7 | TRBV7-2 | CASSMGLAGGSYEQYF
TRBJ1-4 | TRBV7-2 | CASSLPGGEHEKLFF
TRBJ2-3 | TRBV10-3 | CAISDPASGGATRADTQYF
TRBJ2-7 | TRBV7-6 | CASSVNPDSTILNF
TRBJ2-7 | TRBV24-1 | CATSDPQVAYEQYF
TRBJ1-6 | TRBV5-1 | CASSLMGAYNSPLHF
TRBJ1-5 | TRBV6-6 | CASSAGDVSNQPQHF
TRBJ1-6 | TRBV4-2 | CASSQETGSNSPLHF
TRBJ2-7 | TRBV4-1 | CASSQDPPQRKHYEQYF
TRBJ1-3 | TRBV3-1/TRBV3-2 | CASSQAGNLGNTIYF
TRBJ1-5 | TRBV11-2 | CASSFQGGNQPQHF
TRBJ2-5 | TRBV28 | CASSPGIRETQYF
TRBJ2-5 | TRBV5-8 | CASRTGWGPDATQYF
TRBJ2-3 | TRBV13 | CASSLAGTSFADTQYF
TRBJ2-5 | TRBV5-1 | CASSLGDSQETQYF